These 4 T cell receptor beta chains were sequenced from one sample in a study of blood T cell repertoires in COVID-19. Clones were read by immunoSEQ multiplex PCR, and TCRdb kept only the in-frame ones, dropping some. The sample lists roughly 230,000 clones; around 83% were seen once. Material: peripheral blood. The receptors were sampled from a woman between 50 and 59 years old with acute or convalescent COVID-19.

There are a few counts of this clone. The chain employs TRBV27 and TRBJ2-1, with 11 bases lining up with TRBD2. CDR1 and CDR2 from the germline V gene are MNHEY and SMNVEV (reference sequence). There are 16 residues in the CDR3. Trimming took 3 bases from V and 5 from J; bases not matched to a gene: 6. The CDR3 DNA reads as TGTGCCAGCAGTTTCTATAGCGGGAGGGCGGACAATGAGCAGTTCTTC. Translation gives CASSFYSGRADNEQFF.

The chain has TRBV2 and TRBJ2-3; a weak D match, TRBD1 (6 bases). The germline V gene has CDR1 SNHLY and CDR2 FYNNEI. The CDR3 has 14 residues. Trimming stripped 4 bases from V and 5 bases from J, with 13 bases between. CDR3 bases: TGTGCCAGCAGTGGACCAGGGGTTCTAGATACGCAGTATTTT. Protein product: CASSGPGVLDTQYF.

This rearrangement joins TRBV21-1 to TRBJ2-5; TRBD2 is the table's D call and was not checked against the DNA. TRBV21-1 is given as a pseudogene. This CDR3 spans 18 amino acids. The CDR3 here is CASSKNLPGLRDQETQYF. As DNA, the CDR3 is TGTGCCAGCAGCAAAAACCTACCGGGTCTCCGGGACCAAGAGACCCAGTACTTC.

The chain has TRBV4-1 and TRBJ2-7, with D unresolved. Trimming took off 0 bases at V and 2 bases at J, with 17 bases between the two ends. Germline loops: CDR1 MGHRA, CDR2 YSYEKL. The CDR3 covers 17 residues. The CDR3 region is CASSQDFRPQNPYEQYF. Written as DNA, the CDR3 is TGCGCCAGCAGCCAAGATTTTCGGCCACAGAATCCCTACGAGCAGTACTTC.